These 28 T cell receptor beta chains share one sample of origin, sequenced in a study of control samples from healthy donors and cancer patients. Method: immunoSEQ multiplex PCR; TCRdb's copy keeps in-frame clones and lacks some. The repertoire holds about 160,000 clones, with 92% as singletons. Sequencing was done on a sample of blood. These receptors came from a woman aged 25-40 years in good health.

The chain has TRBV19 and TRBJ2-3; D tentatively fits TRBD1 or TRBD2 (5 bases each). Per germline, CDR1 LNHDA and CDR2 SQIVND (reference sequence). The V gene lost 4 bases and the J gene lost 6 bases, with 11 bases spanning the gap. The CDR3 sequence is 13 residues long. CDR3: CASSRLRGDTQYF. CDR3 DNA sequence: TGTGCCAGTAGTAGGCTGAGGGGCGATACGCAGTATTTT. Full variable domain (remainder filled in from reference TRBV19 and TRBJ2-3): DGGITQSPKYLFRKEGQNVTLSCEQNLNHDAMYWYRQDPGQGLRLIYYSQIVNDFQKGDIAEGYSVSREKKESFPLTVTSAQKNPTAFYLCASSRLRGDTQYFGPGTRLTVL.

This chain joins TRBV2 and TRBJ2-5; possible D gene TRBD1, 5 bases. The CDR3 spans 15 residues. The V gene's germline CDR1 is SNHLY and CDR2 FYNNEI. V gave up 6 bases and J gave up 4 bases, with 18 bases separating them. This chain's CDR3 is CASRGLLAGRETQYF. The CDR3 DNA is TGTGCCAGCAGAGGTCTCCTGGCAGGGCGAGAGACCCAGTACTTC.

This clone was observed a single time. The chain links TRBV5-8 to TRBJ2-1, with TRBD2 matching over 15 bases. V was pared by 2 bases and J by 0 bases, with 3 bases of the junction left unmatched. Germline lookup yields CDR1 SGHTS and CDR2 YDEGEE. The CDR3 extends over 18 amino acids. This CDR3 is CASSFGTSGGSSYNEQFF. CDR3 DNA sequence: TGTGCCAGCAGCTTCGGGACTAGCGGGGGGAGCTCCTACAATGAGCAGTTCTTC.

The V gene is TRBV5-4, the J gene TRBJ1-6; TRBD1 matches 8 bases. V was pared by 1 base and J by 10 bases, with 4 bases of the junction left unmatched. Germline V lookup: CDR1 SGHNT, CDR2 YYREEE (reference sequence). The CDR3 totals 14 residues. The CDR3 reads CASSLQGAFSPLHF. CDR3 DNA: TGTGCCAGCAGCTTGCAGGGGGCCTTCTCACCCCTCCACTTT.

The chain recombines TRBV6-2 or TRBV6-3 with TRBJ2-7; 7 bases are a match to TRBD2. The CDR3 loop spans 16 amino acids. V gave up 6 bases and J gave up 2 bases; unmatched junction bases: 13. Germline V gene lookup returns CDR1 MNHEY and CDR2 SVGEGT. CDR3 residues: CASSPARDYHPYEQYF. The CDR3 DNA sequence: TGTGCCAGCAGCCCGGCCCGGGACTACCACCCCTACGAGCAGTACTTC.

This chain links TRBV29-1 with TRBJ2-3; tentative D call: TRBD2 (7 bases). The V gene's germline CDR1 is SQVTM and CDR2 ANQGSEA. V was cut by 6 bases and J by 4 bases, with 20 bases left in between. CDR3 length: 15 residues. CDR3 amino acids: CSVDPEGGSADTQYF. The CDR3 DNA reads TGCAGCGTCGATCCCGAGGGGGGGAGTGCAGATACGCAGTATTTT.

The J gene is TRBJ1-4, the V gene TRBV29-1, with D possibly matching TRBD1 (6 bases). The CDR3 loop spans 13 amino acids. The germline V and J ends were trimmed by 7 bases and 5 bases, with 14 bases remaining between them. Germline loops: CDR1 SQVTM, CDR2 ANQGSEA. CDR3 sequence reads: CSATGPQNEKLFF. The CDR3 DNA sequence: TGCAGCGCCACAGGGCCCCAAAATGAAAAACTGTTTTTT.

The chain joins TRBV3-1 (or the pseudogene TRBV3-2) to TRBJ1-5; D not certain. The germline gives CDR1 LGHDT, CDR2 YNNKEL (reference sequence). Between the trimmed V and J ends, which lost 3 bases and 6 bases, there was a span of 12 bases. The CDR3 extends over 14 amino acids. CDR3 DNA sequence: TGTGCCAGCAGCCAGTCCCCAGGCAGTCAGCCCCAGCATTTT. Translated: CASSQSPGSQPQHF.

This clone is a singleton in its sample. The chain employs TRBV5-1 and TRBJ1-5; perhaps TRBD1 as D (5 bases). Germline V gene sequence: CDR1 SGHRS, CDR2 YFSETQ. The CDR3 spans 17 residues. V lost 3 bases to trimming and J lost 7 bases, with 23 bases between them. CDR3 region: CASSSDLQTRGEQPQHF. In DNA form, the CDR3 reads TGCGCCAGCAGCTCGGACCTACAGACGCGGGGGGAACAGCCCCAGCATTTT.

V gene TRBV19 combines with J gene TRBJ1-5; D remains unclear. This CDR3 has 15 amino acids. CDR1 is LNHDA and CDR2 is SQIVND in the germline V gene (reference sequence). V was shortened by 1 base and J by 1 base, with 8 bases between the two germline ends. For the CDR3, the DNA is TGTGCCAGTAGTATAGGGGTTGAGAGCAATCAGCCCCAGCATTTT. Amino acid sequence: CASSIGVESNQPQHF.

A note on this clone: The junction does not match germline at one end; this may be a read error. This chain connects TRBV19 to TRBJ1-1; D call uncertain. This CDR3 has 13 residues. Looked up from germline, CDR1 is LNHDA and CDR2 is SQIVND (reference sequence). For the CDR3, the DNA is TGTGCCAGTAGTCTAGAATGGAACACTGAAGCTTTCTTT. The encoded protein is CASSLEWNTEAFF. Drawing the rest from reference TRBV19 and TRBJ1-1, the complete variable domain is DGGITQSPKYLFRKEGQNVTLSCEQNLNHDAMYWYRQDPGQGLRLIYYSQIVNDFQKGDIAEGYSVSREKKESFPLTVTSAQKNPTAFYLCASSLEWNTEAFFGQGTRLTVV.

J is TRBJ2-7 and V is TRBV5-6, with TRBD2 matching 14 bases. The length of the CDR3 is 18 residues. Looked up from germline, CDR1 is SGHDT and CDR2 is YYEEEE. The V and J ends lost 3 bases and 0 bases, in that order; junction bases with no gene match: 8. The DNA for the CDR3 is TGTGCCAGCAGCTGGGGACTAGCGGGAGAAATCGCCTCCTACGAGCAGTACTTC. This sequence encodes CASSWGLAGEIASYEQYF.

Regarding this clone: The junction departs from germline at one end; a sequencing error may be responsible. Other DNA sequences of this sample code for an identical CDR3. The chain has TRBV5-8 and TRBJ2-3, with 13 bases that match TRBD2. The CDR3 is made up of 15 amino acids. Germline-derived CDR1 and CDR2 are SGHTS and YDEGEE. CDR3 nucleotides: TGTGCCAGCAGCCCCGGGACTAGCGGGACAGATACACAGTATTTT. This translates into CASSPGTSGTDTQYF.

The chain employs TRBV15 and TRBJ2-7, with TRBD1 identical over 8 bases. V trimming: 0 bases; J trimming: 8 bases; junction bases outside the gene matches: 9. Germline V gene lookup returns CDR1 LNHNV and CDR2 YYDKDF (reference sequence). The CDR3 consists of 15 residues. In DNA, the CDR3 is TGTGCCACCAGCAGAGATAATCAGGGGGCCTCGAAGCAGTACTTC. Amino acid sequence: CATSRDNQGASKQYF.

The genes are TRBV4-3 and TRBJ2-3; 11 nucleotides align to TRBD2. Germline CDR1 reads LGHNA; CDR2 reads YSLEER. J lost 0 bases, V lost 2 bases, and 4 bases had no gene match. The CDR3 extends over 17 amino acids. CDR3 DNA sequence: TGCGCCAGCAGCCAACCCGGGACTAGCGGTAGCACAGATACGCAGTATTTT. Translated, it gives CASSQPGTSGSTDTQYF.

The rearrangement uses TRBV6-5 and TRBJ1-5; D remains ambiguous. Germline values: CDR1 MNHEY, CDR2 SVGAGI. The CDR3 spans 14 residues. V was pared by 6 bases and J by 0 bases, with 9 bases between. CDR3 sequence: CASSEGYSNQPQHF. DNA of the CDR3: TGTGCCAGCAGCGAGGGATATAGCAATCAGCCCCAGCATTTT.

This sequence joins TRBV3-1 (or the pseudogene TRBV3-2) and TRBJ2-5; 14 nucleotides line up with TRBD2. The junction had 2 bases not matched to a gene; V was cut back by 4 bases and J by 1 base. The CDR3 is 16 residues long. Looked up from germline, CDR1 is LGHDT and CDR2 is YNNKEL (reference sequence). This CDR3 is CASSRLAGGFQETQYF. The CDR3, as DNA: TGTGCCAGCAGCCGACTAGCGGGAGGGTTCCAAGAGACCCAGTACTTC.

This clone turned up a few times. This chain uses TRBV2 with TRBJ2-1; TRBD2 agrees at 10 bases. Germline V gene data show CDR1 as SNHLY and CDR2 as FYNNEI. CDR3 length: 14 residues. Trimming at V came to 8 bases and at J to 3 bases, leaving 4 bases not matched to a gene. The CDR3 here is CASAGLADYNEQFF. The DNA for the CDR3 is TGTGCCAGCGCCGGACTAGCGGACTACAATGAGCAGTTCTTC.

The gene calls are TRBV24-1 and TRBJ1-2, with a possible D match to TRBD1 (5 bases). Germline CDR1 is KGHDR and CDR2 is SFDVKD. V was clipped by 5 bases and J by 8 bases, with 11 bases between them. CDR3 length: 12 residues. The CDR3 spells CATSAPRGGYTF. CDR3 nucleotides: TGTGCCACCAGTGCCCCACGGGGCGGCTACACCTTC.

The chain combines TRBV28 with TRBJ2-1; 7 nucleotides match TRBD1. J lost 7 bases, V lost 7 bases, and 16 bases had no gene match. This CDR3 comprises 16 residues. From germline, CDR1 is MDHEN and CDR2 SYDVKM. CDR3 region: CASNMAPGRRGNEQFF. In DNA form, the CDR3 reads TGTGCCAGCAACATGGCCCCGGGACGCAGGGGGAATGAGCAGTTCTTC.

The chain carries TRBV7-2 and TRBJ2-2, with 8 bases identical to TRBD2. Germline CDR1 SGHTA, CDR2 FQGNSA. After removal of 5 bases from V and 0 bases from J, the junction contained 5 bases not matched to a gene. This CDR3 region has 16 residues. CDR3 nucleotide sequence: TGTGCCAGCAGCATCGCACTAGCGGCGAACACCGGGGAGCTGTTTTTT. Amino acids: CASSIALAANTGELFF.

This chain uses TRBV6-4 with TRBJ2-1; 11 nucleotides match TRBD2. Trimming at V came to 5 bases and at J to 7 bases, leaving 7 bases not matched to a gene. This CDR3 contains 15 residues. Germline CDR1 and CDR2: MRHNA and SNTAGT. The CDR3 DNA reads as TGTGCCAGCAGTCCGACTAGCGGGAAGTGGAATGAGCAGTTCTTC. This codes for CASSPTSGKWNEQFF.

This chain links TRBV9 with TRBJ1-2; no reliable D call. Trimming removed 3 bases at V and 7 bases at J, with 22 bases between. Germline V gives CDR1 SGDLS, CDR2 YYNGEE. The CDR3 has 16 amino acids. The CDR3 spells CASSADGGRAGRGYTF. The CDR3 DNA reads TGTGCCAGCAGCGCAGACGGAGGAAGGGCTGGTCGTGGCTACACCTTC.

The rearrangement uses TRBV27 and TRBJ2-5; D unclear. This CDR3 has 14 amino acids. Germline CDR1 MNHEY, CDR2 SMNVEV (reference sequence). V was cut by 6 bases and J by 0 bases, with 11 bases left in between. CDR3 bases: TGTGCCAGCAGCCGATTCAGGAACCAAGAGACCCAGTACTTC. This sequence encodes CASSRFRNQETQYF.

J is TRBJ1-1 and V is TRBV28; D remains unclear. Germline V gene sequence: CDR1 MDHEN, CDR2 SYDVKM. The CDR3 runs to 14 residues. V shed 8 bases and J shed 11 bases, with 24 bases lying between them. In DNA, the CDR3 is TGTGCCAGCTCCGGACCAAGCCGACCCTCGAGGGCTTTCTTT. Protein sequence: CASSGPSRPSRAFF.

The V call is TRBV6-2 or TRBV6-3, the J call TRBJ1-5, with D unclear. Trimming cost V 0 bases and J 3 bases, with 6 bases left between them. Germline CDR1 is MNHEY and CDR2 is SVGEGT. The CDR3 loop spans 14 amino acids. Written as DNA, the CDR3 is TGTGCCAGCAGTTACTCACTGCCCAATCAGCCCCAGCATTTT. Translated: CASSYSLPNQPQHF.

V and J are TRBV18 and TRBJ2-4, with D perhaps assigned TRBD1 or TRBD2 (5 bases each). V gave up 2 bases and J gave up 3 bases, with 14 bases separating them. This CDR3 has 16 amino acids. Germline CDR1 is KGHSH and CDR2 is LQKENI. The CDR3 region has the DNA TGTGCCAGCTCACCAGGGGCGGGTCATGACAAAAACATTCAGTACTTC. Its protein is CASSPGAGHDKNIQYF.

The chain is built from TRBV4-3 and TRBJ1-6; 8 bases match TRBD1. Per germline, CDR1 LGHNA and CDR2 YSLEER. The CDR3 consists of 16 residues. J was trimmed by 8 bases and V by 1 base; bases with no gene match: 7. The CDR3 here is CASSQVRGQGYSPLHF. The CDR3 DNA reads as TGCGCCAGCAGCCAAGTCAGGGGGCAGGGATATTCACCCCTCCACTTT.